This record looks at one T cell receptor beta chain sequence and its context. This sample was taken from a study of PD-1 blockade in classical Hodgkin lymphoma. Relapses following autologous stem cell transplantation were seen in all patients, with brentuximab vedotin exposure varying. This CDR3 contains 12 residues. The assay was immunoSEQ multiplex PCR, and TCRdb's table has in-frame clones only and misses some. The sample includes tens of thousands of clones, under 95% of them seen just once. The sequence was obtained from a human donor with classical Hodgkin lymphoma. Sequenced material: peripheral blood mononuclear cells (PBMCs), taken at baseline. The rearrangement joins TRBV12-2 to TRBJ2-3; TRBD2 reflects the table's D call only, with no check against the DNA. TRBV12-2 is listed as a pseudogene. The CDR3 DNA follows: TGTGCAAGTCGCTTAGGTGAGGATACGCAGTATTTT. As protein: CASRLGEDTQYF.